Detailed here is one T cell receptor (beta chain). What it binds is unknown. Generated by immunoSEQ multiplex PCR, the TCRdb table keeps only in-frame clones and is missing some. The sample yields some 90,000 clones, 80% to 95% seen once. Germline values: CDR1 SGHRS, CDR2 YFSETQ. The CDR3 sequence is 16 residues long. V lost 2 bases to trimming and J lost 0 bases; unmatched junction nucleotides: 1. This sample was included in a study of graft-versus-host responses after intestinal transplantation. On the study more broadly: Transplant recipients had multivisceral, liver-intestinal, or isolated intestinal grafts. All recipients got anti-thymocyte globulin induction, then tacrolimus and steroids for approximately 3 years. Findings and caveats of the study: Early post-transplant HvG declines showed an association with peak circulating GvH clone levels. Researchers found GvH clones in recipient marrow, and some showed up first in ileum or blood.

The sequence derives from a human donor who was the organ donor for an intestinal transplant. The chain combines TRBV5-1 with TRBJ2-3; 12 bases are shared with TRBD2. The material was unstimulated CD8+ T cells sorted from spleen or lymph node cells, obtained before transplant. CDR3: CASSFGLAGSTDTQYF. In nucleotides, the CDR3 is TGCGCCAGCAGCTTTGGACTAGCGGGAAGCACAGATACGCAGTATTTT.